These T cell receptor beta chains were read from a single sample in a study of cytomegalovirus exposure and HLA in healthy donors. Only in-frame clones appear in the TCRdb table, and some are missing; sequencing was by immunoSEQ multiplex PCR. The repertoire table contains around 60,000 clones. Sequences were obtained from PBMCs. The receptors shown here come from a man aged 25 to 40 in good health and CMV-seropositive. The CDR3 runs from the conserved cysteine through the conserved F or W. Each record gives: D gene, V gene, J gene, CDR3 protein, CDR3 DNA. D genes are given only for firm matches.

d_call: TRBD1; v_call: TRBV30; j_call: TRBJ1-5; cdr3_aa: CAGSGPGTGGQPQHF; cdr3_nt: TGTGCCGGGAGTGGTCCCGGGACAGGGGGCCAGCCCCAGCATTTT
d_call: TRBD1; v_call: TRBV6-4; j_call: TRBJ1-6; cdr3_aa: CASSDTGQGNSPLHF; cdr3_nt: TGTGCCAGCAGTGACACGGGACAGGGAAATTCACCCCTCCACTTT
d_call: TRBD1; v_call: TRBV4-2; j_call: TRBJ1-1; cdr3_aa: CASSQEVGRGANTEAFF; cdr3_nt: TGTGCCAGCAGCCAAGAAGTGGGCAGGGGGGCGAACACTGAAGCTTTCTTT
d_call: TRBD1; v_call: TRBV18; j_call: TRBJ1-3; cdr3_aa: CASSPPKTGPGNTIYF; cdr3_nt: TGTGCCAGCTCACCACCAAAGACAGGGCCTGGAAACACCATATATTTT
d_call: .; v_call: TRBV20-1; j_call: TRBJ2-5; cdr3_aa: CSATGEETQYF; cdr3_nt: TGCAGTGCTACAGGGGAAGAGACCCAGTACTTC
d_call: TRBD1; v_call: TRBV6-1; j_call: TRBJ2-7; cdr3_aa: CASLRDSSEQYF; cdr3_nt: TGTGCCAGCTTAAGGGACAGCTCCGAGCAGTACTTC
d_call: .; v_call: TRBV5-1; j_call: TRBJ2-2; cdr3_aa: CASNQNTGELFF; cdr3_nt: TGCGCCAGCAATCAGAACACCGGGGAGCTGTTTTTT
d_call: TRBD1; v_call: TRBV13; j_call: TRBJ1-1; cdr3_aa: CASSLEGGRDTEAFF; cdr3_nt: TGTGCCAGCAGCTTAGAAGGGGGCCGTGACACTGAAGCTTTCTTT
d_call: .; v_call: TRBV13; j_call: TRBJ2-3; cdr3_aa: CASSLVSHGSGTYTQYF; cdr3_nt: TGTGCCAGCAGCTTAGTTTCCCATGGTAGCGGTACCTATACGCAGTATTTT
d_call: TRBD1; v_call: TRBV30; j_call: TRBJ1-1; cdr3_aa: CAWSAWGQGAEAFF; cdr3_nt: TGTGCCTGGAGTGCGTGGGGACAGGGGGCCGAAGCTTTCTTT
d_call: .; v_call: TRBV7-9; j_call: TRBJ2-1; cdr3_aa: CASRSPGKATYEQFF; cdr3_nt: TGTGCCAGCAGATCGCCGGGAAAGGCTACCTATGAGCAGTTCTTC
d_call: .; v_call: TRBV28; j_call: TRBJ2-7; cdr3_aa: CASSLSAEGTYEQYF; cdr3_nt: TGTGCCAGCAGTTTATCGGCGGAGGGGACCTACGAGCAGTACTTC
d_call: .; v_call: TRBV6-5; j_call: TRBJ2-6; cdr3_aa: CASRLGGSGANVLTF; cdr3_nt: TGTGCCAGTCGACTGGGGGGCTCTGGGGCCAACGTCCTGACTTTC
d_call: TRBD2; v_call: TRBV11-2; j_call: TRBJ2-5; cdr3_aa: CASSPGGQETQYF; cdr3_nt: TGTGCCAGCAGCCCGGGGGGGCAAGAGACCCAGTACTTC
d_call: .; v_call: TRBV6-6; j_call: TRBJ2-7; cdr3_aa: CASSYRDNYEQYF; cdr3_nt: TGTGCCAGCAGTTATAGGGACAACTACGAGCAGTACTTC
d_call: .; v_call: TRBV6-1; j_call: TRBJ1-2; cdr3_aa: CASSPGGGINYGYTF; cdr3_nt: TGTGCCAGCAGTCCTGGGGGAGGGATCAACTATGGCTACACCTTC
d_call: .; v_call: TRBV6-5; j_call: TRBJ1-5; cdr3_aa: CASSQGSNQPQHF; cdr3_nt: TGTGCCAGCTCGCAGGGTAGCAATCAGCCCCAGCATTTT
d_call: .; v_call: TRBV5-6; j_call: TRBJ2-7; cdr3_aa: CASSSWTASYEQYF; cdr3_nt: TGTGCCAGCAGCTCTTGGACAGCGTCCTACGAGCAGTACTTC
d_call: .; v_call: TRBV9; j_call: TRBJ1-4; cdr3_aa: CASSVAGGLNEKLFF; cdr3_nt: TGTGCCAGCAGCGTAGCGGGGGGATTAAATGAAAAACTGTTTTTT
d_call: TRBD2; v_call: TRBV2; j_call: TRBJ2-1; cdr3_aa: CASRRLASEQFF; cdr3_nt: TGTGCCAGCAGGCGACTAGCGAGTGAGCAGTTCTTC